This entry lists 10 T cell receptor beta chains sequenced from one sample in a study of blood T cell repertoires in COVID-19. Sequenced by immunoSEQ multiplex PCR; TCRdb stores in-frame clones only, minus some. The data show 130,000 to 150,000 clones, with 85% to 90% seen just once and about 11% held by the top ten. The sequenced sample was PBMCs or T cells enriched from blood (not recorded which). The source is a man between 60 and 75 years old who had recovered from COVID-19.

The chain carries TRBV7-9 and TRBJ1-1; 8 nucleotides agree with TRBD1. The CDR3 covers 13 residues. Germline values: CDR1 SEHNR, CDR2 FQNEAQ (reference sequence). J lost 2 bases, V lost 7 bases, and 3 bases had no gene match. The DNA of the CDR3 is TGTGCCAGCAATGGACAGGGTAACACTGAAGCTTTCTTT. Translation gives CASNGQGNTEAFF.

The rearrangement joins TRBV7-3 to TRBJ2-5, with D possibly TRBD1 on 6 matching bases. The CDR3 sequence is 13 residues long. Germline V CDR1 and CDR2: SGHTA, FQGTGA. Trimming removed 8 bases from V and 5 bases from J, with 15 bases in between. CDR3 in DNA: TGTGCCAGCGCCTCGGTGGGGGCCGAGACCCAGTACTTC. It translates to CASASVGAETQYF.

The CDR3 coding sequence is TGTGCCAGCTCACAGACGACAGGGGGCTATGAGCAGTTCTTC. This translates into CASSQTTGGYEQFF. This rearrangement joins TRBV18 to TRBJ2-1; 10 bases are shared with TRBD1. V shed 4 bases, J shed 8 bases, and the junction held 5 bases outside the gene matches. Germline lookup yields CDR1 KGHSH and CDR2 LQKENI. This CDR3 has 14 residues.

CDR3 residues: CASSYSGSNQPQHF. In nucleotides, the CDR3 is TGTGCCAGCAGTTACTCGGGCAGCAATCAGCCCCAGCATTTT. The gene calls are TRBV6-5 and TRBJ1-5; D ambiguous. Trimming cost V 0 bases and J 1 base, with 4 bases left between them. The germline V gene encodes CDR1 MNHEY and CDR2 SVGAGI. The CDR3 sequence is 14 residues long.

The genes are TRBV6-5 and TRBJ2-5; D gene unclear. This CDR3 has 13 residues. The V end was cut by 7 bases, the J end by 4 bases, with 13 bases between. Per the germline V gene, CDR1 is MNHEY and CDR2 is SVGAGI. The CDR3 coding sequence is TGTGCCAGCACCGCCCGGAGCCGAGAGACCCAGTACTTC. Its protein is CASTARSRETQYF.

The J gene is TRBJ1-4, the V gene TRBV2; D remains ambiguous. Germline lookup yields CDR1 SNHLY and CDR2 FYNNEI. CDR3 length: 15 amino acids. Trimming took 4 bases from V and 8 from J, leaving 17 bases between them. In DNA, the CDR3 is TGTGCCAGCAGTGTAGGACTCGGCGAAAAGGAAAAACTGTTTTTT. Its translation is CASSVGLGEKEKLFF.

V usage is TRBV29-1 and J usage is TRBJ1-1; tentative D call: TRBD1 (6 bases). Trimming pared 5 bases from V and 0 bases from J, leaving 13 bases between. Germline V gene lookup returns CDR1 SQVTM and CDR2 ANQGSEA. The CDR3 is 14 amino acids. CDR3: CSVHRDMLNTEAFF. The CDR3 DNA sequence: TGCAGCGTTCATAGGGACATGTTGAACACTGAAGCTTTCTTT.

This sequence joins TRBV4-2 and TRBJ1-3; perhaps TRBD1 as D (5 bases). This CDR3 spans 15 amino acids. CDR1 is LGHNA and CDR2 is YNFKEQ in the germline V gene. The V end lost 8 bases, the J end lost 4 bases, and 18 bases lay between the germline ends. DNA of the CDR3: TGTGCCAGCGCTTCAGGGAGGGAAGGAGGAAACACCATATATTTT. It codes for CASASGREGGNTIYF.

The rearrangement links TRBV2 to TRBJ1-1; 9 bases are shared with TRBD1. V was clipped by 4 bases and J by 4 bases; unmatched bases: 4. The germline V gene encodes CDR1 SNHLY and CDR2 FYNNEI. This CDR3 has 14 amino acids. CDR3 sequence: CASSGRDRVTEAFF. The CDR3 DNA reads as TGTGCCAGCAGTGGGCGGGACAGGGTCACTGAAGCTTTCTTT.

V usage is TRBV5-4 and J usage is TRBJ1-2, with 7 bases aligning to TRBD1. This CDR3 contains 16 residues. Germline V CDR1 and CDR2: SGHNT, YYREEE (reference sequence). The J segment lost 3 bases and the V segment lost 4 bases, leaving 12 bases of the junction unmatched. The CDR3 is CASSGLDRRTHYGYTF. CDR3 DNA sequence: TGTGCCAGCAGCGGCCTGGACAGGCGGACCCACTATGGCTACACCTTC.